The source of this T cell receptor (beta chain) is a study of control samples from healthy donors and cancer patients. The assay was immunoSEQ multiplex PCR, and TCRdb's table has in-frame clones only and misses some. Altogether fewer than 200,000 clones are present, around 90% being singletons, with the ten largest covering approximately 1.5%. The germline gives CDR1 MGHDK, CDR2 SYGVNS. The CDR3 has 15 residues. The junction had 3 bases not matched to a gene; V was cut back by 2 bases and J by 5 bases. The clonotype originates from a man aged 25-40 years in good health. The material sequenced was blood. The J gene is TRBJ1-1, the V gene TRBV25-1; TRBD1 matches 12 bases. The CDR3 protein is CASSEPGQGATEAFF. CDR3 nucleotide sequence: TGTGCCAGCAGTGAACCGGGACAGGGGGCGACTGAAGCTTTCTTT.